This TCR beta chain derives from a study of molecular identifiers for immune sequencing clone quantification. TCRdb reanalysed the PCR reads using MiXCR and keeps one entry per CDR3 protein. This repertoire shows about 320,000 distinct CDR3 sequences, about 22% found once; its top ten account for approximately 0.8%. This clonotype was counted between two and nine times. Germline and junction disagree at one end, which may indicate a read error. Sequenced: naive CD8+ T cells from blood, with Jurkat cell RNA spiked in. Subset meaning: FACS-sorted CD8+CD4-CCR7+CD45RA+ naive T cells. The receptor comes from a human donor in good health. Some libraries in this study had Jurkat cell RNA spiked in.

The CDR3 coding sequence is TGTGCCAGCACTCTTATGGGAGTAAACACTGACGCTTTCTTT. The encoded protein is CASTLMGVNTDAFF. The J gene is TRBJ1-1, the V gene TRBV12-3 or TRBV12-4; D ambiguous. This CDR3 comprises 14 residues.